This T cell receptor (beta chain) was identified in a study of early T cells in non-severe SARS-CoV-2 infection. Unique molecular identifiers (one per individual cDNA molecule) were attached. TCRdb re-called the 5' RACE reads through MiXCR, storing one row per CDR3 protein. The sample lists 80,000 to 95,000 distinct CDR3 sequences, around 15% occurring once. This CDR3 comprises 14 residues. With 6 bases clipped from V and 1 base from J, the junction kept 7 bases outside the gene matches. Per germline, CDR1 SQVTM and CDR2 ANQGSEA. This clonotype was observed at least ten times. The specimen was whole blood. This receptor was identified in an adult who was a healthcare worker with PCR-confirmed SARS-CoV-2 infection or an uninfected control (not recorded which). The rearrangement joins TRBV29-1 to TRBJ1-1, with TRBD1 matching 8 bases. The chain's CDR3 is CSVRTGRGNTEAFF. The DNA for the CDR3 is TGCAGCGTCCGGACAGGGCGGGGGAACACTGAAGCTTTCTTT.